The sequence of this T cell receptor beta chain was determined in a study of blood T cell repertoires in COVID-19 (dated by TCRdb to about 2020). About the investigation overall: The collaborator samples originated in the United States, Italy and Spain and spanned the acute and convalescent phases of COVID-19. The material from the prospective study consisted of cDNA or gDNA derived from T cells, B-cell-depleted T cells, or PBMCs. Subjects who had been exposed to COVID-19, were actively infected with it, or had recovered from it provided the deeply sampled blood TCRbeta repertoires that made up the dataset. The repertoires were released in a freely available public database intended as a resource for research on the immune response to SARS-CoV-2. The samples were drawn from the first 160 participants of the ongoing ImmuneRACE study and from some 1,300 subjects provided by 6 global collaborators. Nearly every sample came with metadata listing a de-identified subject ID, COVID-19 status, age in years and sex. Where HLA class I and class II types were available, the types were taken from metadata supplied by the sample provider, not from assay-based typing. Study-wide findings and limitations: Clinical and demographic metadata were provided uncurated, with the amount varying by source and participant.

This clone was counted a few times. Its specific antigen is unknown. Per-base qualities were not stored, and no clone one base away is much larger. The CDR3 spans 13 residues, from the cysteine through the phenylalanine. The sequence is cut down to CDR3 DNA, 39 bases in frame from base 1. CDR1 and CDR2 are read off the germline V gene as SNHLY and FYNNEI. Trimming costs V 1 base and J 4 bases, and their ends lie 7 bases apart. Each collaborating institution followed its own protocols to collect whole blood in K2EDTA tubes. Collaborator samples were shipped for TCRbeta analysis as frozen whole blood, isolated PBMCs, or DNA extracted from either sample type. TCRbeta CDR3 regions were amplified from genomic DNA using the immunoSEQ Assay, a bias-controlled multiplex PCR. The source study handled its data this way. Within the assay, amplification of reference gene primers was used to estimate how many nucleated cells each sample contained. To quantify the absolute abundance of each unique TCRbeta CDR3 rearrangement, sequence reads were collapsed and filtered. For each sample, productive Simpson clonality was calculated as the square root of Simpson's diversity index across productive rearrangements. What TCRdb holds here is the immuneACCESS table cut down to in-frame rearrangements. Part of the clones is not present; checked against another copy, under half of the missing clones reflect an unresolved V gene, and the others are unexplained. The D gene and trimming were derived from the DNA, and the V and J assignments and clone size from that table. The sample table contains some 160,000 clones; only one count was recorded for over 75% of them. The leading ten clones occupy about 5% of the sample.

Sequencing was carried out using peripheral blood. This sequence originates from a woman in her forties or fifties with acute or convalescent COVID-19. Recombination connected TRBV2 to TRBJ1-2, with no reliable assignment of the D segment. The DNA sequence follows: TGTGCCAGCAGTGAAGAGAACGGCTATGGCTACACCTTC. The encoded protein is CASSEENGYGYTF.